This T cell receptor beta chain emerged from a study of human T cells and chemical hapten exposure. Study information: Sensitization applied 2% DPC to around 2 cm by around 2 cm of upper inner arm skin.

MiXCR, applied by TCRdb to the RACE reads, yields one record per CDR3 protein. The sample includes 110,000 to 150,000 distinct CDR3 sequences, approximately 10% seen only once; the top ten take 1.4%. The time point here: patch test 2, 6 weeks after DPC sensitization. Sample treatment: therapeutic diphenylcyclopropenone sensitization with weekly scalp DPC. The germline CDR1 and CDR2 sequences are MNHEY and SVGEGT. With V trimmed by 5 bases and J by 0 bases, 2 bases remained unmatched. The CDR3 contains 15 residues. This clonotype showed up many times. The origin of this receptor is a woman between 50 and 59 years old with alopecia areata. Some clones in this sample may be carry-over from other donors' samples. The sample consisted of whole blood, taken in connection with sensitization to the hapten diphenylcyclopropenone (DPC). The chain employs TRBV6-2 or TRBV6-3 and TRBJ2-1; the match to TRBD2 covers 9 bases. CDR3 nucleotide sequence: TGTGCCAGCAGTCCTAGCGGGATCTCCTACAATGAGCAGTTCTTC. This codes for CASSPSGISYNEQFF.